This T cell receptor (beta chain) was found in a study of blood T cells in healthy people across ages. A second PCR of roughly 7 to 11 cycles used a sample-barcoded 5' primer and a J-beta primer mix. TCRdb re-derived calls from the 5' RACE reads in MiXCR, one entry per CDR3 protein. The sample has about 690,000 distinct CDR3 sequences; approximately 40% are singletons. The germline gives CDR1 SGDLS, CDR2 YYNGEE. The CDR3 contains 16 residues. The V end was cut by 0 bases, the J end by 7 bases, with 18 bases between. This chain joins TRBV9 and TRBJ2-3; D may be TRBD2 (6 bases). The TCR sequence derives from a man older than 75 in good health. The sample was blood. The CDR3 coding sequence is TGTGCCAGCAGCGTAGCGGGCGGGGACGACCCAAATACGCAGTATTTT. Protein sequence: CASSVAGGDDPNTQYF.